This T cell receptor (beta chain) appears in the sequencing data of a study of CD8 T cells in ankylosing spondylitis (dated by TCRdb to about 2017). General notes on the study: The study set out to find disease-linked TCR variants by profiling T cell receptor beta repertoires in ankylosing spondylitis patients and healthy donors. Peripheral blood was sampled, and synovial fluid was also collected from ankylosing spondylitis patients. The full study cohort comprised around 23 ankylosing spondylitis patients and 85 to 120 healthy donors.

Broad study findings and their caveats: A TCR beta motif of about 8 highly homologous amino acid variants appeared characteristic of blood from ankylosing spondylitis patients. The disease-linked clones were reported as significantly enriched in matched synovial fluid samples from ankylosing spondylitis patients. Some motif variants had previously been reported in the synovial fluid and blood of reactive arthritis patients, which suggests shared mechanisms of disease initiation. The disease-linked clones had a CD8+ phenotype and were found at relatively low frequencies in peripheral blood.

This clonotype came up many times. Which antigen it targets is not known. The input lacks base qualities; no much larger clone sits a single base away. The sequencer was an Illumina HiSeq 2500. TCR beta libraries were prepared by quantitative 5'-RACE with molecular barcodes. The study's own analysis went as follows. To identify disease-linked TCR variants, a new computational method was used, one built on a probabilistic model of VDJ rearrangement. TCRdb trimmed the raw reads at Q25, called clones with MiXCR and kept productive beta chains. Rows with one shared CDR3 protein collapse into an entry with the most common genes and DNA. The V and J calls, along with clone size, are taken from TCRdb and not from the paper's own processing. The table for this sample lists some 220,000 distinct CDR3 sequences; around 7.9% of them were counted only once. Approximately 15% of the sample lies in the top ten. The cysteine opens and the phenylalanine closes a CDR3 of 18 amino acids. Only the CDR3 portion is preserved as DNA: 54 bases, with reading frame beginning at the first base. Germline trimming amounts to 3 bases on V and 4 bases on J, with 14 as the count of junction bases outside the gene matches. The germline V gene sets CDR1 to SGHVS and CDR2 to FQNEAQ.

The clonotype comes from a male donor with ankylosing spondylitis. The sequence joins TRBV7-8 to TRBJ1-5, with 8 bases aligning to TRBD1. Material: blood, either unsorted or a sorted T cell fraction (not recorded which). The bases are TGTGCCAGCAGCTTCTGGGGACAGGCGTATAGCGGGAATCAGCCCCAGCATTTT. Its protein is CASSFWGQAYSGNQPQHF.